Here is one TCR beta chain with its context. Method: immunoSEQ multiplex PCR; TCRdb's copy keeps in-frame clones and lacks some. The data show around 89,000 clones, 70% to 90% seen once. This record comes from a study of glioma-infiltrating T cells after dendritic cell vaccination. Study overall: At biweekly intervals, patients got three intradermal dendritic cell vaccine injections.

The J segment lost 5 bases and the V segment lost 10 bases, leaving 12 bases of the junction unmatched. Germline V gene lookup returns CDR1 LNHDA and CDR2 SQIVND (reference sequence). The CDR3 is 14 amino acids. Sample: blood, taken before dendritic cell vaccination. The receptor comes from a human donor with glioblastoma. The V gene is TRBV19, the J gene TRBJ2-5, with 8 bases aligning to TRBD2. The DNA for the CDR3 is TGTGCCACCAGGGGTACGGGGGGGGGCGAGACCCAGTACTTC. Its protein product is CATRGTGGGETQYF.